The 20 T cell receptor beta chains below were found in one sample sequenced in a study of Ad26.COV2.S vaccination and SARS-CoV-2 variants. Produced via immunoSEQ multiplex PCR; TCRdb's table is partial and in-frame only. The sample has 150,000 to 200,000 clones, around nine tenths seen once. Sequenced material: peripheral blood, taken after recovery from COVID-19. The receptors shown here come from a human donor who had recovered from COVID-19.

The chain recombines TRBV9 with TRBJ1-2; weak D call: TRBD1 (6 bases). The CDR3 loop spans 15 amino acids. Trimming shortened V by 3 bases and J by 10 bases, and 22 bases separated the two germline ends. Germline V lookup: CDR1 SGDLS, CDR2 YYNGEE. CDR3 bases: TGTGCCAGCAGCGCCTCAACGGGGGGCGTGGGGGTCTACACCTTC. Its translation is CASSASTGGVGVYTF.

This sequence joins TRBV12-3 or TRBV12-4 and TRBJ2-5, with a tentative D call TRBD1 (6 bases). The V gene lost 7 bases and the J gene lost 2 bases, with 11 bases spanning the gap. This CDR3 spans 13 amino acids. DNA for the CDR3: TGTGCCAGCAAGTGGGACATTCAAGAGACCCAGTACTTC. Translating it yields CASKWDIQETQYF.

The CDR3 sequence: CSATDYRVRITEAFF. The CDR3 DNA sequence: TGCAGTGCTACTGATTACAGGGTGAGGATCACTGAAGCTTTCTTT. This rearrangement joins TRBV20-1 to TRBJ1-1; perhaps TRBD1 as D (6 bases). Between the trimmed V and J ends, which lost 4 bases and 4 bases, there was a span of 19 bases. The CDR3 contains 15 residues. The germline gives CDR1 DFQATT, CDR2 SNEGSKA (reference sequence).

This chain uses TRBV25-1 with TRBJ2-3; D ambiguous. The CDR3 is 13 residues long. Germline V CDR1 and CDR2: MGHDK, SYGVNS. V was cut by 0 bases and J by 2 bases, with 3 bases left in between. Here the CDR3 DNA reads TGTGCCAGCAGTGAATACGACACAGATACGCAGTATTTT. The encoded protein is CASSEYDTDTQYF.

This chain uses TRBV7-2 with TRBJ1-3, with D possibly TRBD1 on 5 matching bases. Trimming cost V 4 bases and J 7 bases, with 5 bases left between them. This CDR3 region has 11 residues. From germline, CDR1 is SGHTA and CDR2 FQGNSA. The CDR3 loop reads CASSWGNTIYF. In DNA form, the CDR3 reads TGTGCCAGCAGCTGGGGGAACACCATATATTTT.

The chain has TRBV19 and TRBJ2-1; D possibly corresponds to TRBD2 (6 bases). Looked up from germline, CDR1 is LNHDA and CDR2 is SQIVND (reference sequence). The ends were cut back, 5 bases at V and 2 bases at J, with 16 bases in the middle. The CDR3 runs to 16 residues. The CDR3: CASSVTSTRPYNEQFF. The CDR3 DNA reads TGTGCCAGTAGTGTAACTAGCACGAGGCCCTACAATGAGCAGTTCTTC.

The V and J genes are TRBV28 and TRBJ2-5, with 10 bases that match TRBD2. The trim removed 8 bases at V and 4 bases at J, leaving 10 bases unmatched. This CDR3 contains 15 residues. The germline CDR1 and CDR2 sequences are MDHEN and SYDVKM. CDR3 nucleotides: TGTGCCAGCCACTCACAGCGGGGGGGGGCAGAGACCCAGTACTTC. Translation: CASHSQRGGAETQYF. Using reference TRBV28 and TRBJ2-5 for the parts outside the CDR3, the full variable domain is DVKVTQSSRYLVKRTGEKVFLECVQDMDHENMFWYRQDPGLGLRLIYFSYDVKMKEKGDIPEGYSVSREKKERFSLILESASTNQTSMYLCASHSQRGGAETQYFGPGTRLLVL.

This sequence joins TRBV18 and TRBJ1-5, with D uncertain. This CDR3 contains 13 residues. Germline loops: CDR1 KGHSH, CDR2 LQKENI. Trimming left V 2 bases short and J 5 bases short, with 7 bases between. The CDR3 sequence: CASSPMRDQPQHF. The DNA of the CDR3 is TGTGCCAGCTCACCAATGAGAGATCAGCCCCAGCATTTT.

This clone showed up just once. The chain combines TRBV9 with TRBJ1-2; TRBD1 matches 12 bases. The germline V gene has CDR1 SGDLS and CDR2 YYNGEE. The V and J ends lost 0 bases and 4 bases, in that order; junction bases with no gene match: 4. The CDR3 spans 16 residues. Here the CDR3 DNA reads TGTGCCAGCAGCGTAGCTGGGACAGGGGGCAGCTATGGCTACACCTTC. It codes for CASSVAGTGGSYGYTF.

The CDR3 is CASSPGTDTQYF. CDR3 nucleotide sequence: TGTGCCAGCAGTCCAGGCACAGATACGCAGTATTTT. This rearrangement joins TRBV2 to TRBJ2-3; D unclear. This CDR3 is 12 amino acids long. Trimming stripped 5 bases from V and 1 base from J, with 4 bases between. CDR1 and CDR2 (germline): SNHLY, FYNNEI.

The chain joins TRBV4-1 to TRBJ2-1; 12 bases are shared with TRBD2. The CDR3 has 17 amino acids. Germline V lookup: CDR1 MGHRA, CDR2 YSYEKL. J gave up 3 bases and V 0 bases, and 3 bases lay outside the gene matches. The CDR3 coding sequence is TGCGCCAGCAGCCAAGATCTAGCGGGGGGGAACTACAATGAGCAGTTCTTC. Its protein product is CASSQDLAGGNYNEQFF.

The chain recombines TRBV6-2 or TRBV6-3 with TRBJ1-5, with no clear D. CDR3 length: 15 residues. CDR1 MNHEY and CDR2 SVGEGT come from the germline V gene. Trimming took 2 bases from V and 4 from J, leaving 12 bases between them. The CDR3 sequence is CASSYRGLTNQPQHF. The CDR3 DNA sequence: TGTGCCAGCAGTTACAGAGGGCTCACGAATCAGCCCCAGCATTTT.

This sequence joins TRBV19 and TRBJ2-1; D tentatively fits TRBD1 or TRBD2 (6 bases each). The CDR3 is 13 amino acids. CDR1 is LNHDA, CDR2 SQIVND, per germline (reference sequence). V shed 5 bases and J shed 4 bases, with 9 bases lying between them. The CDR3 sequence: CASSLGGYNEQFF. The CDR3 nucleotides read TGTGCCAGTAGTTTAGGGGGGTACAATGAGCAGTTCTTC.

V and J are TRBV6-5 and TRBJ2-1; TRBD2 matches at 9 bases. The CDR3 is made up of 14 amino acids. The V and J ends lost 6 bases and 4 bases, in that order; junction bases with no gene match: 4. The germline V gene has CDR1 MNHEY and CDR2 SVGAGI. CDR3 coding DNA: TGTGCCAGCAGGACTAGCGGAGAATACAATGAGCAGTTCTTC. Translated, it gives CASRTSGEYNEQFF.

The chain combines TRBV29-1 with TRBJ2-3; D may be TRBD1 (5 bases). Germline values: CDR1 SQVTM, CDR2 ANQGSEA. Trimming took 7 bases from V and 0 from J, leaving 11 bases between them. CDR3 size: 13 residues. The CDR3 protein is CSARTRSTDTQYF. DNA of the CDR3: TGCAGCGCTAGGACACGTAGCACAGATACGCAGTATTTT.

This clone has a single count. The chain combines TRBV30 with TRBJ2-7; D possibly corresponds to TRBD2 (5 bases). CDR1 and CDR2 from the germline V gene are GTSNPN and SVGIG (reference sequence). V was trimmed by 3 bases and J by 2 bases, leaving 17 bases between them. The CDR3 consists of 15 residues. CDR3 in amino acids: CAWRGSGSGTYEQYF. CDR3 coding DNA: TGTGCCTGGAGGGGGTCGGGTTCGGGAACCTACGAGCAGTACTTC.

V and J are TRBV27 and TRBJ2-5; D could derive from TRBD1 or TRBD2 (6 bases each). Germline CDR1 and CDR2: MNHEY and SMNVEV (reference sequence). Trimming pared 2 bases from V and 5 bases from J, leaving 15 bases between. CDR3 length equals 15 residues. CDR3 loop: CASSLAGGPVETQYF. CDR3 nucleotides: TGTGCCAGCAGTTTAGCTGGGGGGCCCGTCGAGACCCAGTACTTC.

The chain combines TRBV18 with TRBJ2-1; 10 positions agree with TRBD2. Per germline, CDR1 KGHSH and CDR2 LQKENI. The CDR3 has 13 residues. Germline trimming cut 10 bases from V and 2 bases from J; bases unmatched to any gene: 2. The CDR3 loop is CATTSGAYNEQFF. The DNA of the CDR3 is TGTGCCACCACTAGCGGGGCCTACAATGAGCAGTTCTTC.

The genes are TRBV18 and TRBJ2-5; 11 nucleotides match TRBD2. This CDR3 comprises 20 residues. Germline-derived CDR1 and CDR2 are KGHSH and LQKENI. The junction had 17 bases not matched to a gene; V was cut back by 3 bases and J by 2 bases. CDR3 in amino acids: CASSPNLGQLLAGEQETQYF. The CDR3 DNA sequence: TGTGCCAGCTCACCCAATCTGGGCCAACTACTAGCGGGGGAACAAGAGACCCAGTACTTC.

The chain carries TRBV5-4 and TRBJ2-7, with D hard to call. The V end lost 4 bases, the J end lost 7 bases, and 15 bases lay between the germline ends. The CDR3 totals 13 residues. CDR1 and CDR2 from the germline V gene are SGHNT and YYREEE (reference sequence). The DNA of the CDR3 is TGTGCCAGCAGCCCCCCGACCCTAAGAGAGCAGTACTTC. Residues: CASSPPTLREQYF.